Below, 28 T cell receptor beta chains from the same sample are listed, as sequenced in a study of blood T cell repertoires in COVID-19. Generated by immunoSEQ multiplex PCR, the TCRdb table keeps only in-frame clones and is missing some. The table includes approximately 220,000 clones, approximately 84% detected once. The sequenced sample was peripheral blood. The receptors were gathered from a man over 45 who had recovered from COVID-19.

About this clone: The same CDR3 is also encoded by other DNA sequences in this sample. J is TRBJ1-5 and V is TRBV7-9; 7 bases line up with TRBD1. Trimming cost V 5 bases and J 0 bases; bases outside gene matches: 1. The CDR3 spans 14 residues. The germline V gene has CDR1 SEHNR and CDR2 FQNEAQ (reference sequence). As DNA, the CDR3 is TGTGCCAGCAGCCGACAGGGTAGCAATCAGCCCCAGCATTTT. Protein product: CASSRQGSNQPQHF.

This rearrangement joins TRBV6-5 to TRBJ1-2; tentative D call: TRBD1 (5 bases). The CDR3 totals 13 residues. Germline values: CDR1 MNHEY, CDR2 SVGAGI. Between the trimmed V and J ends, which lost 2 bases and 8 bases, there was a span of 12 bases. Written as DNA, the CDR3 is TGTGCCAGCAGTTACCCCACAGGAAGGGGCTACACCTTC. As protein: CASSYPTGRGYTF.

The CDR3 DNA sequence: TGTGCCTGGACCCCCGGGTTCTCCTACGAGCAGTACTTC. Translation gives CAWTPGFSYEQYF. V gene TRBV30 combines with J gene TRBJ2-7; no reliable D call. CDR3 size: 13 residues. In germline, CDR1 is GTSNPN, CDR2 SVGIG (reference sequence). V was cut by 4 bases and J by 0 bases, with 10 bases left in between. Full variable domain (rest looked up from reference TRBV30 and TRBJ2-7): SQTIHQWPATLVQPVGSPLSLECTVEGTSNPNLYWYRQAAGRGLQLLFYSVGIGQISSEVPQNLSASRPQDRQFILSSKKLLLSDSGFYLCAWTPGFSYEQYFGPGTRLTVT.

The chain joins TRBV7-9 to TRBJ1-4; maybe TRBD1 (6 bases). V was shortened by 4 bases and J by 8 bases, with 17 bases between the two germline ends. This CDR3 comprises 15 residues. The germline V gene has CDR1 SEHNR and CDR2 FQNEAQ (reference sequence). The CDR3, as DNA: TGTGCCAGCAGCTCCAACAGACAGGATGGAGAAAAACTGTTTTTT. It yields the protein CASSSNRQDGEKLFF. Combining the CDR3 with reference TRBV7-9 and TRBJ1-4 gives the whole variable domain DTGVSQNPRHKITKRGQNVTFRCDPISEHNRLYWYRQTLGQGPEFLTYFQNEAQLEKSRLLSDRFSAERPKGSFSTLEIQRTEQGDSAMYLCASSSNRQDGEKLFFGSGTQLSVL.

The J gene is TRBJ2-7, the V gene TRBV10-1; TRBD1 agrees at 7 bases. This CDR3 comprises 14 residues. CDR1 and CDR2 from the germline V gene are WNHNN and SYGVQD (reference sequence). V lost 2 bases to trimming and J lost 2 bases; unmatched junction nucleotides: 3. CDR3 sequence reads: CASSEGTVPYEQYF. The CDR3 region has the DNA TGCGCCAGCAGTGAGGGGACAGTACCCTACGAGCAGTACTTC.

V is TRBV5-5 and J is TRBJ2-4, with D possibly being TRBD2 (6 bases). Germline CDR1 and CDR2: SGHKS and YYEKEE (reference sequence). Between the trimmed V and J ends, which lost 0 bases and 0 bases, there was a span of 10 bases. The CDR3 is 16 amino acids. CDR3 coding DNA: TGTGCCAGCAGCTTGGGGCGGGATCTAGCCAAAAACATTCAGTACTTC. Residues: CASSLGRDLAKNIQYF. Supplemented by reference TRBV5-5 and TRBJ2-4, the full variable domain reads DAGVTQSPTHLIKTRGQQVTLRCSPISGHKSVSWYQQVLGQGPQFIFQYYEKEERGRGNFPDRFSARQFPNYSSELNVNALLLGDSALYLCASSLGRDLAKNIQYFGAGTRLSVL.

V usage is TRBV5-1 and J usage is TRBJ2-7; TRBD1 is a possible D gene (5 bases). Between the trimmed V and J ends, which lost 3 bases and 0 bases, there was a span of 7 bases. From germline, CDR1 is SGHRS and CDR2 YFSETQ. The length of the CDR3 is 13 residues. Here the CDR3 DNA reads TGCGCCAGCAGCTGGACACCCTCCTACGAGCAGTACTTC. The encoded protein is CASSWTPSYEQYF.

This clone was detected many times. Additional DNA sequences in this sample encode the identical CDR3. This rearrangement joins TRBV6-1 to TRBJ1-5; a weak D match, TRBD1 (5 bases). Germline V gene data show CDR1 as MNHNS and CDR2 as SASEGT. Trimming left V 2 bases short and J 1 base short, with 9 bases between. CDR3 length equals 15 residues. CDR3 sequence reads: CASSEFGGSNQPQHF. CDR3 coding DNA: TGTGCCAGCAGTGAATTCGGGGGAAGCAATCAGCCCCAGCATTTT.

V gene TRBV20-1 combines with J gene TRBJ1-1; D remains ambiguous. CDR1 and CDR2 (germline): DFQATT, SNEGSKA (reference sequence). Trimming took 4 bases from V and 10 from J, leaving 10 bases between them. The CDR3 extends over 10 amino acids. CDR3 in amino acids: CSANGRGAFF. CDR3 in DNA: TGCAGTGCTAACGGCCGGGGAGCTTTCTTT.

The chain uses TRBV7-2 and TRBJ2-5; weak D call: TRBD1 (6 bases). V lost 3 bases to trimming and J lost 5 bases, with 16 bases between them. This CDR3 comprises 15 residues. CDR1 is SGHTA, CDR2 FQGNSA, per germline. The CDR3 is CASSFDGTQGETQYF. In DNA, the CDR3 is TGTGCCAGCAGCTTCGACGGGACCCAGGGGGAGACCCAGTACTTC.

The chain joins TRBV5-1 to TRBJ2-7, with 8 bases lining up with TRBD1. The CDR3 is 15 amino acids. The germline V gene encodes CDR1 SGHRS and CDR2 YFSETQ. After removal of 5 bases from V and 4 bases from J, the junction contained 11 bases not matched to a gene. The CDR3 region is CASSDQGANDYEQYF. The CDR3, as DNA: TGCGCCAGCAGTGATCAGGGGGCGAATGATTACGAGCAGTACTTC.

This clone appeared a few times. This CDR3 is CASSPSLAGLYQETQYF. For the CDR3, the DNA is TGTGCCAGCAGTCCCTCCCTAGCGGGACTGTACCAAGAGACCCAGTACTTC. The chain recombines TRBV7-8 with TRBJ2-5, with 9 positions matching TRBD2. CDR1 SGHVS and CDR2 FQNEAQ come from the germline V gene. CDR3 size: 17 residues. V lost 6 bases to trimming and J lost 0 bases; unmatched junction nucleotides: 11.

The chain carries TRBV6-5 and TRBJ2-7; 13 bases align to TRBD2. V was clipped by 9 bases and J by 5 bases; unmatched bases: 4. Germline CDR1 MNHEY, CDR2 SVGAGI. This CDR3 has 13 residues. The CDR3 protein is CASRTSGRNEQYF. The CDR3 DNA reads as TGTGCCAGTCGGACTAGCGGGAGAAACGAGCAGTACTTC.

The chain employs TRBV6-5 and TRBJ2-7; the match to TRBD1 covers 9 bases. In germline, CDR1 is MNHEY, CDR2 SVGAGI. The CDR3 has 13 amino acids. The V and J ends lost 6 bases and 5 bases, in that order; junction bases with no gene match: 5. Here the CDR3 DNA reads TGTGCCAGCAGGACAGGGGGGAATCACGAGCAGTACTTC. Translation gives CASRTGGNHEQYF.

The V call is TRBV28, the J call TRBJ2-7; D remains ambiguous. V dropped 2 bases and J dropped 4 bases, with 15 bases sitting between them. The germline gives CDR1 MDHEN, CDR2 SYDVKM. CDR3 length: 15 residues. DNA for the CDR3: TGTGCCAGCAGTTTACGGCAGCGAGTCAATTACGAGCAGTACTTC. Protein: CASSLRQRVNYEQYF.

This clone was seen just once. This chain joins TRBV30 and TRBJ2-5; 9 bases match TRBD2. Trimming removed 4 bases from V and 9 bases from J; junction bases left unmatched: 12. Germline V lookup: CDR1 GTSNPN, CDR2 SVGIG (reference sequence). This CDR3 comprises 14 residues. The CDR3 nucleotides are TGTGCCTGGAACTCACAGAGCGGGAGGCCCCCCCAGTACTTC. Its protein product is CAWNSQSGRPPQYF. The whole variable domain, remainder taken from reference TRBV30 and TRBJ2-5, is SQTIHQWPATLVQPVGSPLSLECTVEGTSNPNLYWYRQAAGRGLQLLFYSVGIGQISSEVPQNLSASRPQDRQFILSSKKLLLSDSGFYLCAWNSQSGRPPQYFGPGTRLLVL.

This clone was observed once. The V gene is TRBV3-1 (or the pseudogene TRBV3-2), the J gene TRBJ2-7; 9 nucleotides line up with TRBD2. V shed 1 base, J shed 2 bases, and the junction held 12 bases outside the gene matches. The V gene's germline CDR1 is LGHDT and CDR2 YNNKEL (reference sequence). This CDR3 is built from 18 residues. The CDR3 sequence is CASSQVWAGGSRPYEQYF. The DNA of the CDR3 is TGTGCCAGCAGCCAAGTATGGGCGGGAGGGTCACGACCCTACGAGCAGTACTTC.

CDR3 nucleotide sequence: TGTGCCAGCAGTCCCTACACCGGGACAGGGGGGGGACAGCCCCAGCATTTT. Its protein product is CASSPYTGTGGGQPQHF. The chain employs TRBV27 and TRBJ1-5, with 11 bases aligning to TRBD1. Germline V gene lookup returns CDR1 MNHEY and CDR2 SMNVEV (reference sequence). The CDR3 runs 17 residues. Germline trimming cut 5 bases from V and 7 bases from J; bases unmatched to any gene: 13.

The chain links TRBV28 to TRBJ2-7; the D is unclear. Germline lookup yields CDR1 MDHEN and CDR2 SYDVKM. With 6 bases removed from V and 1 base from J, the gap between germline ends came to 13 bases. The CDR3 is 14 residues long. The CDR3, as DNA: TGTGCCAGCAGGCCGCAAACAGTATCCTACGAGCAGTACTTC. Translation: CASRPQTVSYEQYF.

V and J are TRBV9 and TRBJ2-1; TRBD2 matches at 10 bases. The germline V gene has CDR1 SGDLS and CDR2 YYNGEE. There are 15 residues in the CDR3. The junction had 4 bases not matched to a gene; V was cut back by 7 bases and J by 0 bases. CDR3: CASATSGNSYNEQFF. The CDR3 DNA reads as TGTGCCAGCGCAACTAGCGGGAACTCCTACAATGAGCAGTTCTTC.

The chain uses TRBV5-1 and TRBJ2-1, with 8 bases lining up with TRBD1. J gave up 10 bases and V 1 base, and 10 bases lay outside the gene matches. This CDR3 has 15 residues. Looked up from germline, CDR1 is SGHRS and CDR2 is YFSETQ. CDR3 nucleotide sequence: TGCGCCAGCAGCTTGTACACCGGGACAGGAGTGGAGCAGTTCTTC. This translates into CASSLYTGTGVEQFF.

CDR3 coding DNA: TGTGCCAGCAGTTTAACTAGCGGGGGTAACAATGAGCAGTTCTTC. Translated: CASSLTSGGNNEQFF. V is TRBV7-2 and J is TRBJ2-1; 11 bases line up with TRBD2. The CDR3 length is 15 residues. Germline loops: CDR1 SGHTA, CDR2 FQGNSA. With 6 bases clipped from V and 5 bases from J, the junction kept 6 bases outside the gene matches.

On this clone: The germline gene is not matched at one end of the junction; a read error may be the cause. The chain combines TRBV24-1 with TRBJ2-5; weak D call: TRBD2 (5 bases). The CDR3 is 15 amino acids. Germline CDR1 is KGHDR and CDR2 is SFDVKD. CDR3 in amino acids: CATSETTKDQETQYF. The CDR3 DNA reads as TGTGCCACCAGTGAGACTACTAAGGACCAGGAGACCCAGTACTTC.

This sequence joins TRBV25-1 and TRBJ1-2; D is possibly TRBD1 (6 bases). The CDR3 contains 15 residues. V was trimmed by 5 bases and J by 2 bases, leaving 15 bases between them. CDR1 is MGHDK and CDR2 is SYGVNS in the germline V gene. The CDR3 DNA sequence: TGTGCCAGCAGTACCACACAGGGCCCCAACTATGGCTACACCTTC. The encoded protein is CASSTTQGPNYGYTF.

The chain recombines TRBV5-1 with TRBJ2-7; TRBD2 is a possible D gene (6 bases). V lost 2 bases and J 7 bases, leaving 13 bases between the germline ends. The CDR3 extends over 13 amino acids. In germline, CDR1 is SGHRS, CDR2 YFSETQ. The CDR3 coding sequence is TGCGCCAGCAGCTTAGAGGGAGGTGGGGAGCAGTACTTC. Encoded protein: CASSLEGGGEQYF.

V is TRBV6-6 and J is TRBJ2-3; D is possibly TRBD2 (5 bases). The CDR3 is made up of 15 amino acids. Germline assignment: CDR1 MNHNY and CDR2 SVGAGI (reference sequence). Trimming removed 9 bases from V and 1 base from J, with 17 bases in between. CDR3 residues: CASRKERSGTDTQYF. In DNA, the CDR3 is TGTGCCAGTCGAAAAGAGCGGAGCGGCACAGATACGCAGTATTTT.

This sequence joins TRBV7-8 and TRBJ1-1; D not certain. Deletions cut 5 bases from V and 4 bases from J, with 14 bases between. The CDR3 has 14 residues. The germline CDR1 and CDR2 sequences are SGHVS and FQNEAQ. The DNA for the CDR3 is TGTGCCAGCAGCCTAAGTTCTATTTCCACTGAAGCTTTCTTT. It encodes CASSLSSISTEAFF.

The gene calls are TRBV4-1 and TRBJ2-5, with 7 bases lining up with TRBD1. Trimming cost V 3 bases and J 5 bases; bases outside gene matches: 9. This CDR3 comprises 15 residues. Germline loops: CDR1 MGHRA, CDR2 YSYEKL. CDR3 sequence: CASSQQQGIGETQYF. The CDR3, as DNA: TGCGCCAGCAGCCAGCAACAGGGGATTGGGGAGACCCAGTACTTC.